This T cell receptor beta chain was sequenced in a study of regulatory dendritic cells for organ transplantation. Overall study results and limits: Considerable individual heterogeneity was seen in alloreactive memory CD8+ T cells. Naive CD4+ and CD8+ repertoires were highly diverse; memory CD8+ was most oligoclonal.

Libraries were prepared by immunoSEQ multiplex PCR; TCRdb keeps only in-frame clonotypes and omits some of them. Of some 40,000 clones in the sample, over 80% were seen once. In the case of this clone: Its antigen is unidentified.

The CDR3 contains 14 residues. Germline CDR1 and CDR2: GTSNPN and SVGIG (reference sequence). The ends were cut back, 0 bases at V and 3 bases at J, with 12 bases in the middle. This chain links TRBV30 with TRBJ2-7; the D is unclear. This receptor was obtained from a human donor in good health. The sequenced sample consisted of naive CD8+ T cells from blood. Documented subset: CD45RA+ naive T cells. CDR3 bases: TGTGCCTGGAGTGTATTTCCAGATAACTACGAGCAGTACTTC. The encoded protein is CAWSVFPDNYEQYF.